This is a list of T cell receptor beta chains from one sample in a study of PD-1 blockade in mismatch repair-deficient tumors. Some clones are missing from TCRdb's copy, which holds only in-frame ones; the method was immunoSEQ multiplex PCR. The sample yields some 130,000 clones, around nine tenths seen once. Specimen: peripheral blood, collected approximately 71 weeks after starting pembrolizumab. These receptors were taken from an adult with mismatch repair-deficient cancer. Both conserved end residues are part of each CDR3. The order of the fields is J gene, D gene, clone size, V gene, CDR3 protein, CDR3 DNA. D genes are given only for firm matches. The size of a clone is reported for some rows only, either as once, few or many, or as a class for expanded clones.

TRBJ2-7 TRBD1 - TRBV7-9 CASSPRTGGNYEQYF TGTGCCAGCAGCCCGAGGACAGGGGGCAACTACGAGCAGTACTTC
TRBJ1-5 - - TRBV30 CAWSRFIGQPQHF TGTGCCTGGAGTAGATTTATTGGGCAGCCCCAGCATTTT
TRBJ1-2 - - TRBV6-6 CASSYYLGQHRVCTF TGTGCCAGCAGTTACTACCTAGGACAGCATAGGGTATGCACCTTC
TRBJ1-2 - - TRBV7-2 CASSPGDRPYYTF TGTGCCAGCAGCCCAGGCGACCGCCCATACTACACCTTC
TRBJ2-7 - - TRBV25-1 CASSAETDYEQYF TGTGCCAGCAGTGCCGAGACAGACTACGAGCAGTACTTC
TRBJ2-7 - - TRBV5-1 CASSLLDLEQYF TGCGCCAGCAGCTTGCTGGACCTCGAGCAGTACTTC
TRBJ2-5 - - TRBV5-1 CASSLNSPDRETQYF TGCGCCAGCAGCTTGAATTCGCCCGATCGGGAGACCCAGTACTTC
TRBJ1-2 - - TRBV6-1 CASSEGRQVGYGYTF TGTGCCAGCAGTGAAGGGAGACAGGTTGGGTATGGCTACACCTTC
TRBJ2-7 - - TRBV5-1 CASSPASYEQYF TGCGCCAGCAGCCCCGCCTCCTACGAGCAGTACTTC
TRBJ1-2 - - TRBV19 CASSRKTGNYGYTF TGTGCCAGTAGTAGAAAGACAGGAAACTATGGCTACACCTTC
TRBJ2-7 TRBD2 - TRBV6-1 CASSDMGGTTYEQYF TGTGCCAGCAGCGATATGGGGGGGACCACCTACGAGCAGTACTTC
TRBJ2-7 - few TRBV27 CASSHRDTSYEQYF TGTGCCAGCAGCCACCGGGACACCTCCTACGAGCAGTACTTC
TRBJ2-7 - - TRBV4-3 CASSQDQAGTYEQYF TGCGCCAGCAGCCAAGATCAGGCCGGAACCTACGAGCAGTACTTC
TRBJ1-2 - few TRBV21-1 CASSRRTGSDYGYTF TGTGCCAGCAGCAGACGGACAGGGTCGGACTATGGCTACACCTTC
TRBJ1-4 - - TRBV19 CASSYRATNEKLFF TGTGCCAGTAGTTACAGAGCAACTAATGAAAAACTGTTTTTT
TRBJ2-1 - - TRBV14 CASSLVWNNEQFF TGTGCCAGCAGTCTAGTCTGGAACAATGAGCAGTTCTTC
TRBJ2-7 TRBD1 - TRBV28 CASSLRGQNYEQYF TGTGCCAGCAGTTTACGGGGACAGAACTACGAGCAGTACTTC
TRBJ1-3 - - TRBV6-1 CASREGRRSGNTIYF TGTGCCAGCAGGGAGGGACGGCGGTCTGGAAACACCATATATTTT
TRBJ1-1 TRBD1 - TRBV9 CASSPGGYNTEAFF TGTGCCAGCAGCCCAGGGGGCTATAACACTGAAGCTTTCTTT
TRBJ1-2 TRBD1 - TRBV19 CASSIGTGDYGYTF TGTGCCAGTAGTATTGGAACAGGGGACTATGGCTACACCTTC
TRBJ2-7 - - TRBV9 CASSVAGSAAEQYF TGTGCCAGCAGCGTAGCAGGGTCCGCGGCCGAGCAGTACTTC
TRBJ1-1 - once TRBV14 CASSQDNTEAFF TGTGCCAGCAGCCAAGATAACACTGAAGCTTTCTTT
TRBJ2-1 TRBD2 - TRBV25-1 CASRRRLAGGVNEQFF TGTGCCAGCAGAAGACGACTAGCGGGAGGCGTTAATGAGCAGTTCTTC
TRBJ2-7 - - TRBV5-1 CASSPAVQGKSYEQYF TGCGCCAGCAGCCCCGCGGTCCAGGGAAAGTCCTACGAGCAGTACTTC
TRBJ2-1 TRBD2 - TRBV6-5 CASSQGTSGSNEQFF TGTGCCAGCAGTCAAGGGACTAGCGGGAGTAATGAGCAGTTCTTC
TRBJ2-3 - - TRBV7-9 CASSLEPGSVTDTQYF TGTGCCAGCAGCTTAGAACCGGGGTCGGTCACAGATACGCAGTATTTT
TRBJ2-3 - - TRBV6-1 CASSPRRLENTQYF TGTGCCAGCAGTCCCCGACGGCTTGAGAATACGCAGTATTTT
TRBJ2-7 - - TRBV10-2 CASSESHEQYF TGCGCCAGCAGTGAGTCCCACGAGCAGTACTTC
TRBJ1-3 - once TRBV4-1 CASSQDRSSGNTIYF TGCGCCAGCAGCCAAGATCGGAGCTCTGGAAACACCATATATTTT
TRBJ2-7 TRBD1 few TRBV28 CASSPTWGQGGTYEQYF TGTGCCAGCAGTCCCACATGGGGACAGGGTGGGACCTACGAGCAGTACTTC
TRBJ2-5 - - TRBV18 CASSPDGVRETQYF TGTGCCAGCTCACCGGACGGCGTGCGAGAGACCCAGTACTTC
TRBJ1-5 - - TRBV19 CASSTRQENQPQHF TGTGCCAGTAGTACCAGACAGGAAAATCAGCCCCAGCATTTT
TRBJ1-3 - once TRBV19 CASSIRLTASGNTIYF TGTGCCAGTAGTATACGCTTGACAGCCTCTGGAAACACCATATATTTT
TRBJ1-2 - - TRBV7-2 CASSPFTASNYGYTF TGTGCCAGCAGCCCCTTCACGGCCTCTAACTATGGCTACACCTTC
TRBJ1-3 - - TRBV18 CASSLETSGNTIYF TGTGCCAGCTCACTAGAGACCTCTGGAAACACCATATATTTT
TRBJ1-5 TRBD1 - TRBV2 CASRGDRGLFQPQHF TGTGCCAGCAGGGGCGACAGGGGGTTGTTTCAGCCCCAGCATTTT
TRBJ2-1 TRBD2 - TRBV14 CASSQVGQFSGSDYNEQFF TGTGCCAGCAGCCAAGTTGGGCAGTTTAGCGGGAGTGACTACAATGAGCAGTTCTTC
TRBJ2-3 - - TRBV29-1 CSVEGYNTDTQYF TGCAGCGTTGAAGGATATAACACAGATACGCAGTATTTT